This T cell receptor beta chain stems from a study of T cell responses to AZD1222 COVID-19 vaccine. Study-wide results and caveats: The donor group comprised mostly white British people and more females; the analysis possibly underestimated clonal diversity. Among those given AZD1222, only five or six were seropositive at baseline. Repertoire collection took place solely once the T cell response had peaked. Spike-specific TCR breadth and depth rose after two AZD1222 doses.

The CDR3 consists of 12 residues. The junction had 4 bases not matched to a gene; V was cut back by 5 bases and J by 6 bases. CDR1 SGHAT and CDR2 FQNNGV come from the germline V gene. The table came from immunoSEQ multiplex PCR; TCRdb's copy has only in-frame clones and leaves some out. There are 95,000 to 130,000 clones in the sample; 80% to 90% occur only once, and roughly 3.7% lies in the top ten. In the case of this clone: What it recognizes is unknown.

This sequence was found in an adult in good health. This chain uses TRBV11-2 with TRBJ2-7; 7 bases match TRBD1. Specimen: peripheral blood, collected on day 0 of MenACWY control vaccination. The CDR3 DNA sequence: TGTGCCAGCAGCGTAACAGGGGCCGAGCAGTACTTC. This sequence encodes CASSVTGAEQYF.